What follows describes a single TCR beta chain. Its cognate antigen is unknown. These data come from a study of T cell responses to AZD1222 COVID-19 vaccine. The repertoire was sequenced with immunoSEQ multiplex PCR; TCRdb's copy has only in-frame clones and lacks some. The repertoire has about 150,000 clones, approximately 90% of them found once; the top ten carry approximately 1.4%. The study's findings and limits: Researchers report vaccine-associated CD4 TCRs spanning spike, with dominance at 160-218 and 743-854.

This CDR3 contains 14 residues. V gene TRBV21-1 combines with J gene TRBJ2-1; TRBD2, as called in the table, went unchecked against the DNA. TRBV21-1 is shown as a pseudogene. This sequence was found in an adult who received the AZD1222 COVID-19 vaccine. This sample comprised peripheral blood, obtained 28 days after the second AZD1222 dose. CDR3 region: CASSRGRGNNEQFF. DNA for the CDR3: TGTGCCAGCAGCAGGGGTCGGGGAAACAATGAGCAGTTCTTC.